This T cell receptor beta chain was sequenced in a study of blood T cell repertoires in COVID-19. For the study at large: Donors in the United States, Italy and Spain gave samples during acute or convalescent COVID-19. Sources were T cells, B-cell-depleted T cells, or PBMCs; the material itself was cDNA or gDNA.

Trimming removed 10 bases from V and 4 bases from J, with 16 bases in between. The germline CDR1 and CDR2 sequences are SEHNR and FQNEAQ (reference sequence). The CDR3 spans 14 residues. Methods used by the authors: Amplification with reference gene primers provided the estimates of nucleated cell counts. The assay was immunoSEQ multiplex PCR, and TCRdb's table has in-frame clones only and misses some. V, J and clone size are those of that table, while D and trimming were read from the DNA. The sample shows about 190,000 clones, about 85% of them seen only once. The chain employs TRBV7-9 and TRBJ2-2; possibly TRBD1 for D (5 bases). Sequenced sample: peripheral blood. The clonotype was recovered from a man between 60 and 75 years old with active or convalescent COVID-19. The CDR3 bases are TGTGCCATAGACAGACGGGTGGTCACCGGGGAGCTGTTTTTT. It yields the protein CAIDRRVVTGELFF.